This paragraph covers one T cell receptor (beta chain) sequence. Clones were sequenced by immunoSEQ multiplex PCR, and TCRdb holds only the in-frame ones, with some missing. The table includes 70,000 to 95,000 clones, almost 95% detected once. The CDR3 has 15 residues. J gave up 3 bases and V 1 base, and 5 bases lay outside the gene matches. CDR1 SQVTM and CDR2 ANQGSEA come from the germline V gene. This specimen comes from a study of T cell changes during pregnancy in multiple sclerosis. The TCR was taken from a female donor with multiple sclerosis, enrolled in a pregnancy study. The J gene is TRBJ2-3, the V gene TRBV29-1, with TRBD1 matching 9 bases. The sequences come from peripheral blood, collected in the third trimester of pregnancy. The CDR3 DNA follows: TGCAGCGTTGAAGGGTACAGGGGGCAGACAGATACGCAGTATTTT. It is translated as CSVEGYRGQTDTQYF.